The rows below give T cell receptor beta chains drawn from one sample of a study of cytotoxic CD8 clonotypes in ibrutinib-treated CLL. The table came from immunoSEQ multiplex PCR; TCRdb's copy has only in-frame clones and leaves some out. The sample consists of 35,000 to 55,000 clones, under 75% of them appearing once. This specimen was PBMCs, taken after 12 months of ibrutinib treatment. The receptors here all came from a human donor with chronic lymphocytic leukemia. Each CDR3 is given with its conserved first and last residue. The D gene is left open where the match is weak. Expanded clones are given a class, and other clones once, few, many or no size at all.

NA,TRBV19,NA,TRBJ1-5,CASVQAPQGQPQHF,TGTGCCAGCGTACAGGCGCCCCAAGGCCAGCCCCAGCATTTT
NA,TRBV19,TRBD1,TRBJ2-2,CASTDRVANTGELFF,TGTGCCAGTACCGACAGGGTGGCGAACACCGGGGAGCTGTTTTTT
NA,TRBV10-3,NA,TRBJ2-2,CAIGRRNTGELFF,TGTGCCATCGGGCGCAGAAACACCGGGGAGCTGTTTTTT
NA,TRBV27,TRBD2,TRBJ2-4,CASRGLAENIQYF,TGTGCCAGCAGGGGACTAGCCGAAAACATTCAGTACTTC
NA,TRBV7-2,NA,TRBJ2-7,CASSLAVSSYEQYF,TGTGCCAGCAGCTTGGCCGTGAGCTCCTACGAGCAGTACTTC
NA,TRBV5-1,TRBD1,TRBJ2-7,CASSLARGFPSYEQYF,TGCGCCAGCAGCTTGGCCAGGGGGTTTCCGAGCTACGAGCAGTACTTC
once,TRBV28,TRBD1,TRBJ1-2,CASSLIAGGQGGYGYTF,TGTGCCAGCAGTTTAATAGCGGGAGGACAGGGGGGATATGGCTACACCTTC
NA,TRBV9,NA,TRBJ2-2,CASSGLHSTTGELFF,TGTGCCAGCAGCGGACTACACTCGACCACCGGGGAGCTGTTTTTT
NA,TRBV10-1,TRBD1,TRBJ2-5,CAFTGGACGETQYF,TGCGCCTTTACAGGGGGCGCGTGTGGGGAGACCCAGTACTTC
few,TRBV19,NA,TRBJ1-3,CASDTAASGNTIYF,TGTGCCAGTGACACGGCAGCCTCTGGAAACACCATATATTTT
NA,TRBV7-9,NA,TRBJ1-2,CASSLNWGGYTF,TGTGCCAGCAGTTTAAATTGGGGTGGCTACACCTTC
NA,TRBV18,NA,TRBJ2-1,CASSPPWGRSNNEQFF,TGTGCCAGCTCACCACCGTGGGGGCGTTCGAACAATGAGCAGTTCTTC
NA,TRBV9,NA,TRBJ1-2,CASSVNDGSWHYGYTF,TGTGCCAGCAGCGTAAACGACGGGAGCTGGCATTATGGCTACACCTTC
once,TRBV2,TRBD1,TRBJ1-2,CASRSPTGDFNYGYTF,TGTGCCAGCAGGAGCCCGACAGGGGATTTTAACTATGGCTACACCTTC
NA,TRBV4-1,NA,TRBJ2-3,CASSQGGGTDTQYF,TGCGCCAGCAGCCAAGGGGGTGGCACAGATACGCAGTATTTT
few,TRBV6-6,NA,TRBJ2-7,CASTNDWASYEQYF,TGTGCCAGCACCAATGACTGGGCCTCCTACGAGCAGTACTTC
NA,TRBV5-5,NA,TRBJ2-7,CASTWGGQRAYEQYF,TGTGCCAGCACCTGGGGCGGACAAAGAGCCTACGAGCAGTACTTC
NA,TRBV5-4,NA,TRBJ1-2,CATRRGNYGYTF,TGTGCCACCAGAAGGGGAAACTATGGCTACACCTTC
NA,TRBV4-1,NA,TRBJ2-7,CASSHGAGILYEQYF,TGCGCCAGCAGCCACGGAGCGGGTATTCTCTACGAGCAGTACTTC
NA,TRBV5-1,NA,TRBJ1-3,CASSLAQDDGNTIYF,TGCGCCAGCAGCTTGGCCCAGGACGATGGAAACACCATATATTTT
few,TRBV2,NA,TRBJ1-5,CASGFESNQPQHF,TGTGCCAGCGGTTTCGAGAGCAATCAGCCCCAGCATTTT
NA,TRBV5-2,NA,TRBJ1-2,CASKSVRKTYGYTF,TGTGCCAGCAAATCAGTACGAAAGACCTATGGCTACACCTTC
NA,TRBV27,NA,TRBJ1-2,CASSTRQELQYGYTF,TGTGCCAGCAGTACCCGACAGGAACTTCAATATGGCTACACCTTC